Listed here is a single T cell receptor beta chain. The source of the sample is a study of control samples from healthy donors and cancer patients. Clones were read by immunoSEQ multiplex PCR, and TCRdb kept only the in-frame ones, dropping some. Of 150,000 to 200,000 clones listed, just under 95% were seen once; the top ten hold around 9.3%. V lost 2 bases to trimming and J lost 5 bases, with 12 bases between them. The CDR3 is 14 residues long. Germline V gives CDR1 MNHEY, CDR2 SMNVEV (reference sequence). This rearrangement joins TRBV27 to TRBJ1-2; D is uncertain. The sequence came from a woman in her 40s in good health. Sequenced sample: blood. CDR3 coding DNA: TGTGCCAGCAGTTTAATTAGAGAGGATTATGGCTACACCTTC. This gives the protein CASSLIREDYGYTF.